Presented here are 18 T cell receptor beta chains from one specimen sequenced in a study of siplizumab effects on memory and regulatory T cells. Profiled with immunoSEQ multiplex PCR; TCRdb holds only in-frame clones, not every one. The data show 90,000 to 120,000 clones, approximately 90% seen once. The sequenced material came from Tregs sorted from blood. These receptors came from a human donor in good health.

This clone was counted a single time. This chain joins TRBV19 and TRBJ1-1; TRBD1 is a possible D gene (5 bases). This CDR3 has 14 amino acids. CDR1 is LNHDA and CDR2 is SQIVND in the germline V gene (reference sequence). V dropped 6 bases and J dropped 1 base, with 12 bases sitting between them. The CDR3 sequence: CASRGRGSNTEAFF. The CDR3 bases are TGTGCCAGTAGGGGTAGGGGTTCGAACACTGAAGCTTTCTTT.

The J gene is TRBJ2-1, the V gene TRBV9; D possibly corresponds to TRBD2 (5 bases). The V end was cut by 1 base, the J end by 10 bases, with 30 bases between. This CDR3 region has 19 residues. Germline V gene lookup returns CDR1 SGDLS and CDR2 YYNGEE. DNA for the CDR3: TGTGCCAGCAGCGTACCTTCGGAGGATCATCAAGGGCCCCAGTACGAGCAGTTCTTC. It translates to CASSVPSEDHQGPQYEQFF.

This clone was recorded once. This sequence joins TRBV15 and TRBJ2-1; D gene unclear. This CDR3 has 15 residues. V was trimmed by 5 bases and J by 6 bases, leaving 17 bases between them. Germline CDR1 LNHNV, CDR2 YYDKDF (reference sequence). As DNA, the CDR3 is TGTGCCACCAGCGGACGGGCCAGAGAAGGCAATGAGCAGTTCTTC. This encodes CATSGRAREGNEQFF. The variable domain in full, completed from reference TRBV15 and TRBJ2-1, reads DAMVIQNPRYQVTQFGKPVTLSCSQTLNHNVMYWYQQKSSQAPKLLFHYYDKDFNNEADTPDNFQSRRPNTSFCFLDIRSPGLGDTAMYLCATSGRAREGNEQFFGPGTRLTVL.

The chain joins TRBV28 to TRBJ2-6; D unclear. V dropped 4 bases and J dropped 6 bases, with 16 bases sitting between them. The CDR3 sequence is 16 residues long. Germline CDR1 and CDR2: MDHEN and SYDVKM. The CDR3 DNA is TGTGCCAGCAGTTCCTCAGGTGCCCAGACGGCCAACGTCCTGACTTTC. Translated, it gives CASSSSGAQTANVLTF.

The genes are TRBV9 and TRBJ2-5; D gene unclear. Per the germline V gene, CDR1 is SGDLS and CDR2 is YYNGEE. The CDR3 spans 14 residues. Trimming left V 2 bases short and J 7 bases short, with 15 bases between. The CDR3 loop is CASSVAPAAATQYF. The CDR3 region has the DNA TGTGCCAGCAGCGTCGCTCCGGCCGCCGCGACCCAGTACTTC.

The chain is built from TRBV6-1 and TRBJ1-5; 8 bases align to TRBD1. The CDR3 length is 14 residues. V shed 4 bases and J 6 bases; nucleotides not matched to a gene: 5. CDR1 and CDR2 (germline): MNHNS, SASEGT. In nucleotides, the CDR3 is TGTGCCAGCAGTGGGGGGGACAGGCGTCAGCCCCAGCATTTT. Translated, it gives CASSGGDRRQPQHF.

The J gene is TRBJ2-1, the V gene TRBV7-3; D may be TRBD1 or TRBD2 (5 bases each). Germline V gene lookup returns CDR1 SGHTA and CDR2 FQGTGA. With 2 bases removed from V and 3 bases from J, the gap between germline ends came to 17 bases. The CDR3 spans 17 residues. CDR3 DNA sequence: TGTGCCAGCAGCTTACGGACCGGCAGGGCGGGCTACAATGAGCAGTTCTTC. It specifies CASSLRTGRAGYNEQFF.

The CDR3 loop is CASSSRATTEAFF. CDR3 bases: TGTGCCAGCAGCTCCCGGGCCACGACTGAAGCTTTCTTT. This sequence joins TRBV7-9 and TRBJ1-1; D unresolved. V was pared by 4 bases and J by 5 bases, with 11 bases between. In germline, CDR1 is SEHNR, CDR2 FQNEAQ (reference sequence). This CDR3 spans 13 amino acids.

The chain employs TRBV5-5 and TRBJ1-1; TRBD1 agrees at 7 bases. CDR1 and CDR2 from the germline V gene are SGHKS and YYEKEE (reference sequence). This CDR3 is built from 16 residues. V trimming: 4 bases; J trimming: 5 bases; junction bases outside the gene matches: 14. CDR3 in amino acids: CASSPRQGAWWTEAFF. The DNA for the CDR3 is TGTGCCAGCAGCCCGAGACAGGGTGCCTGGTGGACTGAAGCTTTCTTT. The full variable domain, with the rest looked up from reference TRBV5-5 and TRBJ1-1, is DAGVTQSPTHLIKTRGQQVTLRCSPISGHKSVSWYQQVLGQGPQFIFQYYEKEERGRGNFPDRFSARQFPNYSSELNVNALLLGDSALYLCASSPRQGAWWTEAFFGQGTRLTVV.

The CDR3 sequence is CAWRNRYSGNTIYF. CDR3 nucleotide sequence: TGTGCCTGGAGGAACAGGTACTCTGGAAACACCATATATTTT. The genes are TRBV30 and TRBJ1-3; tentatively, D is TRBD1 (5 bases). This CDR3 is 14 amino acids long. Per germline, CDR1 GTSNPN and CDR2 SVGIG (reference sequence). V lost 3 bases and J 0 bases, leaving 9 bases between the germline ends. Variable domain in full (rest from reference TRBV30 and TRBJ1-3): SQTIHQWPATLVQPVGSPLSLECTVEGTSNPNLYWYRQAAGRGLQLLFYSVGIGQISSEVPQNLSASRPQDRQFILSSKKLLLSDSGFYLCAWRNRYSGNTIYFGEGSWLTVV.

V is TRBV29-1 and J is TRBJ1-1; the D gene is possibly TRBD1 (6 bases). Trimming pared 0 bases from V and 5 bases from J, leaving 10 bases between. The CDR3 sequence is 13 residues long. CDR1 is SQVTM, CDR2 ANQGSEA, per germline. For the CDR3, the DNA is TGCAGCGTTGAAGAACAGGGCGGGACTGAAGCTTTCTTT. Encoded protein: CSVEEQGGTEAFF. The full variable domain, its missing parts supplied by reference TRBV29-1 and TRBJ1-1, is SAVISQKPSRDICQRGTSLTIQCQVDSQVTMMFWYRQQPGQSLTLIATANQGSEATYESGFVIDKFPISRPNLTFSTLTVSNMSPEDSSIYLCSVEEQGGTEAFFGQGTRLTVV.

V is TRBV4-1 and J is TRBJ1-1; maybe TRBD1 (5 bases). Deletions cut 0 bases from V and 0 bases from J, with 17 bases between. The germline V gene encodes CDR1 MGHRA and CDR2 YSYEKL. The CDR3 sequence is 18 residues long. The CDR3 region has the DNA TGCGCCAGCAGCCAAGAAAGGCAGGGAGCGAGGGTGAACACTGAAGCTTTCTTT. It codes for CASSQERQGARVNTEAFF.

This clone appeared a few times. This chain uses TRBV6-5 with TRBJ2-2, with D unresolved. The ends were cut back, 8 bases at V and 0 bases at J, with 7 bases in the middle. The CDR3 is 13 residues long. Germline loops: CDR1 MNHEY, CDR2 SVGAGI. CDR3: CASWQTNTGELFF. The DNA for the CDR3 is TGTGCCAGCTGGCAGACGAACACCGGGGAGCTGTTTTTT.

The CDR3 DNA is TGTGCCAGCAGCTTGGACAGGGGGCCTGGAAACACCATATATTTT. Its translation is CASSLDRGPGNTIYF. J is TRBJ1-3 and V is TRBV7-9; TRBD1 agrees at 11 bases. The CDR3 is made up of 15 amino acids. With 3 bases clipped from V and 2 bases from J, the junction kept 0 bases outside the gene matches. CDR1 and CDR2 from the germline V gene are SEHNR and FQNEAQ (reference sequence).

The V and J genes are TRBV28 and TRBJ1-5, with 7 bases aligning to TRBD1. This CDR3 has 17 amino acids. The germline V gene has CDR1 MDHEN and CDR2 SYDVKM. Losses at the gene ends were 4 bases for V and 4 bases for J; bases not matched to a gene: 13. CDR3 coding DNA: TGTGCCAGCAGTTATAACAGGGGCCTCGGGGAAAATCAGCCCCAGCATTTT. Amino acids: CASSYNRGLGENQPQHF. Filled out from reference TRBV28 and TRBJ1-5, the complete variable domain reads DVKVTQSSRYLVKRTGEKVFLECVQDMDHENMFWYRQDPGLGLRLIYFSYDVKMKEKGDIPEGYSVSREKKERFSLILESASTNQTSMYLCASSYNRGLGENQPQHFGDGTRLSIL.

The genes are TRBV30 and TRBJ2-1; D not certain. Trimming left V 4 bases short and J 1 base short, with 17 bases between. Germline assignment: CDR1 GTSNPN and CDR2 SVGIG (reference sequence). The CDR3 sequence is 16 residues long. This chain's CDR3 is CAWTALATLSYNEQFF. The CDR3 DNA sequence: TGTGCCTGGACGGCCCTGGCGACCCTTTCCTACAATGAGCAGTTCTTC. Full variable domain (missing parts from reference TRBV30 and TRBJ2-1): SQTIHQWPATLVQPVGSPLSLECTVEGTSNPNLYWYRQAAGRGLQLLFYSVGIGQISSEVPQNLSASRPQDRQFILSSKKLLLSDSGFYLCAWTALATLSYNEQFFGPGTRLTVL.

This chain uses TRBV2 with TRBJ2-5; the match to TRBD2 covers 7 bases. Germline CDR1 and CDR2: SNHLY and FYNNEI. V shed 1 base and J 1 base; nucleotides not matched to a gene: 6. The CDR3 runs 16 residues. CDR3 residues: CASSEGGRALQETQYF. The DNA of the CDR3 is TGTGCCAGCAGTGAAGGGGGGAGGGCACTCCAAGAGACCCAGTACTTC.

The CDR3, as DNA: TGTGCCAGCTCACGGGGACAGGGGCCCCTCTATGGCTACACCTTC. It translates to CASSRGQGPLYGYTF. V gene TRBV18 combines with J gene TRBJ1-2; TRBD1 matches 10 bases. The CDR3 length is 15 residues. V trimming: 4 bases; J trimming: 4 bases; junction bases outside the gene matches: 6. Germline V lookup: CDR1 KGHSH, CDR2 LQKENI.